This T cell receptor beta chain derives from a study of blood T cell repertoires in COVID-19. Study overall: PBMCs, B-cell-depleted T cells, or T cells were the source of the cDNA or gDNA that made up the material.

Repertoires were generated with immunoSEQ multiplex PCR, while TCRdb's copy carries only in-frame clones and drops some. Counted here are approximately 100,000 clones, approximately 81% occurring once; the ten biggest clones make up 2.1%. Germline lookup yields CDR1 SGHTA and CDR2 FQGNSA. V gave up 1 base and J gave up 6 bases, with 10 bases separating them. The CDR3 sequence is 14 residues long. This clonotype was sampled from a human donor in a cohort sampled during active COVID-19. This rearrangement joins TRBV7-2 to TRBJ2-1; TRBD2 might be the D (6 bases). The source material was peripheral blood. The CDR3 DNA is TGTGCCAGCAGCTTAGTAACTAGCTCCAATGAGCAGTTCTTC. It codes for CASSLVTSSNEQFF. The whole variable domain, remainder taken from reference TRBV7-2 and TRBJ2-1, is GAGVSQSPSNKVTEKGKDVELRCDPISGHTALYWYRQSLGQGLEFLIYFQGNSAPDKSGLPSDRFSAERTGGSVSTLTIQRTQQEDSAVYLCASSLVTSSNEQFFGPGTRLTVL.